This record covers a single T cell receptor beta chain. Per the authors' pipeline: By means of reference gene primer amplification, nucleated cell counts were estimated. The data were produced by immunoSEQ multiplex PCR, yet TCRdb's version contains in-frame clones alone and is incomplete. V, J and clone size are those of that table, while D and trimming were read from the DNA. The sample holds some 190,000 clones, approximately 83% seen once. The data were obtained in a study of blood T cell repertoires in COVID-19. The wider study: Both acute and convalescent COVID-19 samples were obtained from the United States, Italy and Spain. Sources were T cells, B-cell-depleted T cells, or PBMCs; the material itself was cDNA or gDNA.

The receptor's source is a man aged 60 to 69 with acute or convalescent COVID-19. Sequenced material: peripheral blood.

CDR3 nucleotides: TGTGCCAGCAGTAGCGGGACTAGTACAGATACGCAGTATTTT. It is translated as CASSSGTSTDTQYF. This chain joins TRBV11-3 and TRBJ2-3; TRBD2 agrees at 8 bases. J gave up 3 bases and V 6 bases, and 5 bases lay outside the gene matches. The CDR3 sequence is 14 residues long. In germline, CDR1 is SGHNT, CDR2 YENEEA. The full variable domain, rest sourced from reference TRBV11-3 and TRBJ2-3, is EAGVVQSPRYKIIEKKQPVAFWCNPISGHNTLYWYLQNLGQGPELLIRYENEEAVDDSQLPKDRFSAERLKGVDSTLKIQPAELGDSAVYLCASSSGTSTDTQYFGPGTRLTVL.